This is a list of T cell receptor beta chains from one sample in a study of regulatory T cells in long-lasting Graves disease. Via MiXCR, TCRdb re-called the multiplex PCR reads, giving one row per CDR3 protein. The profile shows around 250,000 distinct CDR3 sequences, 20% to 25% of them singletons. The source material was peripheral blood mononuclear cells (PBMCs), sampled at new diagnosis, from a patient treated with antithyroid drugs. The receptors were sampled from a female donor with Graves disease. Each CDR3 is given with its conserved first and last residue. A D gene is named only where the DNA matches it firmly. Rows give clone size only sometimes, using once, few, many, or a class for an expanded clone.

clone size | J gene | D gene | V gene | CDR3 protein | CDR3 DNA
few | TRBJ2-7 | TRBD1 | TRBV6-2/TRBV6-3 | CASSPGTGETYEQYF | TGTGCCAGCAGCCCGGGGACAGGGGAGACCTACGAGCAGTACTTC
many | TRBJ1-5 | NA | TRBV7-8 | CASSLGSGLQPQHF | TGTGCCAGCAGCTTAGGGTCAGGGCTGCAGCCCCAGCATTTT
once | TRBJ2-7 | TRBD2 | TRBV7-2 | CASSFGGSGSWEQYF | TGTGCCAGCAGCTTCGGCGGGAGTGGTTCTTGGGAGCAGTACTTC
NA | TRBJ1-6 | NA | TRBV4-2 | CASSQDQTGGKNSPLHF | TGTGCCAGCAGCCAAGATCAAACGGGGGGAAAAAATTCACCCCTCCACTTT
few | TRBJ1-5 | NA | TRBV19 | CASTPRRTNQPQHF | TGTGCCAGTACCCCCCGACGGACTAATCAGCCCCAGCATTTT
NA | TRBJ2-3 | TRBD2 | TRBV7-2 | CASRAGGLADTQYF | TGTGCCAGCAGAGCGGGGGGGCTGGCAGATACGCAGTATTTT
many | TRBJ1-5 | TRBD1 | TRBV28 | CASNLSGASTGLNQPQHF | TGTGCCAGCAACCTTTCCGGGGCCTCGACAGGGCTGAATCAGCCCCAGCATTTT
many | TRBJ1-1 | NA | TRBV6-2/TRBV6-3 | CAIGPGLTIPMLQNTEAFF | TGTGCCATCGGCCCAGGATTAACCATACCGATGCTTCAGAACACTGAAGCTTTCTTT
many | TRBJ2-7 | TRBD1 | TRBV2 | CASKEVGTGSYEQYF | TGTGCCAGCAAGGAGGTAGGGACAGGGTCCTACGAGCAGTACTTC
many | TRBJ2-1 | NA | TRBV20-1 | CSARDPNPNEQFF | TGCAGTGCTAGAGATCCTAACCCCAATGAGCAGTTCTTC
many | TRBJ1-1 | NA | TRBV19 | CATRGPEAFF | TGTGCCACACGAGGGCCTGAAGCTTTCTTT
many | TRBJ2-3 | NA | TRBV5-6 | CASSFATATDTQYF | TGTGCCAGCAGCTTCGCCACGGCCACAGATACGCAGTATTTT
many | TRBJ1-1 | TRBD1 | TRBV10-1 | CASSETGGPLNTEAFF | TGCGCCAGCAGTGAAACAGGGGGCCCACTGAACACTGAAGCTTTCTTT
many | TRBJ2-2 | NA | TRBV27 | CASSVSFRTGELFF | TGTGCCAGCAGTGTAAGTTTTCGCACCGGGGAGCTGTTTTTT
once | TRBJ1-2 | NA | TRBV4-1 | CASSQDGRDGYTF | TGCGCCAGCAGCCAAGATGGGCGGGATGGCTACACCTTC
many | TRBJ2-7 | NA | TRBV7-9 | CASSSDPYEQYF | TGTGCCAGCAGCTCTGATCCTTACGAGCAGTACTTC
NA | TRBJ2-1 | TRBD2 | TRBV24-1 | CATSVTSGRGNEQFF | TGTGCCACCAGTGTTACTAGCGGGAGAGGGAATGAGCAGTTCTTC
many | TRBJ2-3 | TRBD2 | TRBV28 | CASSSDLAGHTDTQYF | TGTGCCAGCAGTTCGGACCTAGCGGGACACACAGATACGCAGTATTTT
many | TRBJ2-1 | NA | TRBV12-3/TRBV12-4 | CASSFSFGGSLNEQFF | TGTGCCAGCAGTTTTTCATTCGGAGGATCCCTCAATGAGCAGTTCTTC